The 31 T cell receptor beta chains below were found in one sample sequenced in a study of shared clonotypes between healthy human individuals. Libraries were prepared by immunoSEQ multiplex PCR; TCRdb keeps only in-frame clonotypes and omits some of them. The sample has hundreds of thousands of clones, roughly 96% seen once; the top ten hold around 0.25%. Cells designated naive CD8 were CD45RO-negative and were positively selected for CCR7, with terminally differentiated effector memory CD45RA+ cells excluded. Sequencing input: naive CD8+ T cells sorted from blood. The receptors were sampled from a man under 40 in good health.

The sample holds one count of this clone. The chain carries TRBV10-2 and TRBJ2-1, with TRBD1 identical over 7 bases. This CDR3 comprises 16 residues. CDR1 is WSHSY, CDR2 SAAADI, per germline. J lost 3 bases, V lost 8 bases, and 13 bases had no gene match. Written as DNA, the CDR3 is TGCGCCAGCCGGCCAAGGGGGCGGAGCGGCTACAATGAGCAGTTCTTC. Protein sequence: CASRPRGRSGYNEQFF.

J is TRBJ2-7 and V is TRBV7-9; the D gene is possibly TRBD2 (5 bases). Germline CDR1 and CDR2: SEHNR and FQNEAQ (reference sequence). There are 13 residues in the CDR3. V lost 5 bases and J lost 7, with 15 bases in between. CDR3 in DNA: TGTGCCAGCAGCCCGGAGGCATGGGAGGAGCAGTACTTC. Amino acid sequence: CASSPEAWEEQYF.

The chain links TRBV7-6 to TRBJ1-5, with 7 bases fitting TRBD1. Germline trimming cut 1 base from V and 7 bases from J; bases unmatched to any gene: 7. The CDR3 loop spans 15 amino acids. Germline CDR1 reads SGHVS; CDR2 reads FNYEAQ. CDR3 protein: CASSLEGAPGQPQHF. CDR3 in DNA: TGTGCCAGCAGCTTAGAGGGGGCCCCGGGGCAGCCCCAGCATTTT.

CDR3 in DNA: TGTGCCAGCAGCCCCAACAGGGCTATAAGCACTGAAGCTTTCTTT. Translating it yields CASSPNRAISTEAFF. The chain couples TRBV11-1 to TRBJ1-1, with D tentatively TRBD1 (6 bases). The ends were cut back, 5 bases at V and 4 bases at J, with 17 bases in the middle. The CDR3 has 15 amino acids. The germline V gene has CDR1 SGHAT and CDR2 FQDESV (reference sequence).

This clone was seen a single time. The CDR3 DNA sequence: TGTGCCAGCAGCCTATTAAACAACCAAGAGACCCAGTACTTC. This translates into CASSLLNNQETQYF. This chain joins TRBV27 and TRBJ2-5; D is uncertain. This CDR3 has 14 residues. V was clipped by 6 bases and J by 0 bases, with 11 bases between them. Germline CDR1 and CDR2: MNHEY and SMNVEV (reference sequence).

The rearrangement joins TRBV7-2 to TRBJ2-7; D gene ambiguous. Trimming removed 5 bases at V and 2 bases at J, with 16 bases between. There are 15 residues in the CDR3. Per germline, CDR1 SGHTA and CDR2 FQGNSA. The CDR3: CASSPSPGSTYEQYF. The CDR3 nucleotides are TGTGCCAGCAGCCCCTCTCCAGGATCGACCTACGAGCAGTACTTC.

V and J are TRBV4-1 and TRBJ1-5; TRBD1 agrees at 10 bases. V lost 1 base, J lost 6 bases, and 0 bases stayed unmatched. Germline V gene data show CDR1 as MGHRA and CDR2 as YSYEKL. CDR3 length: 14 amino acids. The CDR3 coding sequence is TGCGCCAGCAGCCAAGGGACAGGGGGTCAGCCCCAGCATTTT. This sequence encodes CASSQGTGGQPQHF.

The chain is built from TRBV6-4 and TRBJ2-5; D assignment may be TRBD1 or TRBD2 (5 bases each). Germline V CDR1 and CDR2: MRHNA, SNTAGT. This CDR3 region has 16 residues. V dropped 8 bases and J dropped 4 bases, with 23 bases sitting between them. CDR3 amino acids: CASLEFCEGKRETQYF. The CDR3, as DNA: TGTGCCAGCCTTGAATTCTGTGAGGGGAAACGAGAGACCCAGTACTTC.

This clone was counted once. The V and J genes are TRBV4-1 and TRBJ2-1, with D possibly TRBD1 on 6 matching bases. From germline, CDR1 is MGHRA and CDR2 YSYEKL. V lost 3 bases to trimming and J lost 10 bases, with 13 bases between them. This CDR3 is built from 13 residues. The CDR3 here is CASSQEQGGEQFF. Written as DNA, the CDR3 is TGCGCCAGCAGCCAGGAACAGGGCGGCGAGCAGTTCTTC.

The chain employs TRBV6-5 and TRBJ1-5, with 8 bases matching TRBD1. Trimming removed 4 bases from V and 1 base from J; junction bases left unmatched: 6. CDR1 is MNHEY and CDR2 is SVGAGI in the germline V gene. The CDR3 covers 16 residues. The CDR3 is CASSSGQGDSNQPQHF. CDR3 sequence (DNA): TGTGCCAGCAGTTCAGGACAGGGAGACAGCAATCAGCCCCAGCATTTT.

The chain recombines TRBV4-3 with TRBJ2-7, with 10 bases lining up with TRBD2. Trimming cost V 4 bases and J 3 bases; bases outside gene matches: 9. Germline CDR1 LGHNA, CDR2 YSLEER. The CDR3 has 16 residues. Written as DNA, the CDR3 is TGCGCCAGCAGCCCCACAGCGGGAGGGCCAATCTACGAGCAGTACTTC. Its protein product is CASSPTAGGPIYEQYF.

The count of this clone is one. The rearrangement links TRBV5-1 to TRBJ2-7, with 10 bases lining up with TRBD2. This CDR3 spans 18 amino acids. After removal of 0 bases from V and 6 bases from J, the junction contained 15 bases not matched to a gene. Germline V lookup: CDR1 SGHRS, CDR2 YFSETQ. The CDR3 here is CASSLGLAGAPKSSEQYF. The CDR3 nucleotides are TGCGCCAGCAGCTTGGGGCTAGCGGGAGCCCCGAAGTCTAGCGAGCAGTACTTC.

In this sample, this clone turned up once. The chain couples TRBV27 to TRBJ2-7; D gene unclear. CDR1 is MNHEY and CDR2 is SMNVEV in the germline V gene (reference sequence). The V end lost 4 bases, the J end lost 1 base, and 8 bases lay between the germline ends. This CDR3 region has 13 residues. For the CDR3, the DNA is TGTGCCAGCAGTTCCCCCGAATCCTACGAGCAGTACTTC. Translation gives CASSSPESYEQYF.

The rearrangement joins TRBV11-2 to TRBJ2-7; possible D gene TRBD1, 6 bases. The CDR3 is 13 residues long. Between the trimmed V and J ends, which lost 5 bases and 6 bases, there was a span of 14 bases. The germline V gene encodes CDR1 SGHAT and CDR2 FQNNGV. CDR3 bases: TGTGCCAGCAGCCGCCAGGACAGCGTCGAGCAGTACTTC. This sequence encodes CASSRQDSVEQYF.

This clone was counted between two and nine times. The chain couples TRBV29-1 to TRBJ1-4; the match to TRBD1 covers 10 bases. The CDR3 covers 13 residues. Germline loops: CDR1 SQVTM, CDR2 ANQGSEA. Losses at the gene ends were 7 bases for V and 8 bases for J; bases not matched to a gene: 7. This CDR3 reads CSARQGAEEKLFF. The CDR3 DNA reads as TGCAGCGCTAGACAGGGGGCAGAGGAAAAACTGTTTTTT.

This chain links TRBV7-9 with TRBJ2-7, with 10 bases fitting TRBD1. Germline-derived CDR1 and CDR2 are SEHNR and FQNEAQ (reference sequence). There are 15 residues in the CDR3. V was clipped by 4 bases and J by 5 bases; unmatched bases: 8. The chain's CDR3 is CASSWTTGGFDEQYF. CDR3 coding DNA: TGTGCCAGCAGCTGGACGACAGGGGGCTTCGACGAGCAGTACTTC.

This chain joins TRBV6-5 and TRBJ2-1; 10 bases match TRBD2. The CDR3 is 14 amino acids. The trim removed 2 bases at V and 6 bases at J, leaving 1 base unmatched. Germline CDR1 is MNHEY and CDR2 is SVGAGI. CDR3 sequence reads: CASSYASGSNEQFF. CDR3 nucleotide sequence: TGTGCCAGCAGTTACGCTAGCGGGAGCAATGAGCAGTTCTTC.

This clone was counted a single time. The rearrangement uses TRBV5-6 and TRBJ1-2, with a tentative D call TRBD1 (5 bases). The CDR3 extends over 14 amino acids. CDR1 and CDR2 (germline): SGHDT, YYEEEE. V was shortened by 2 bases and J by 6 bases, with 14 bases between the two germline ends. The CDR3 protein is CASSLGSVGDGYTF. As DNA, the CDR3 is TGTGCCAGCAGCTTAGGCAGCGTGGGGGATGGCTACACCTTC.

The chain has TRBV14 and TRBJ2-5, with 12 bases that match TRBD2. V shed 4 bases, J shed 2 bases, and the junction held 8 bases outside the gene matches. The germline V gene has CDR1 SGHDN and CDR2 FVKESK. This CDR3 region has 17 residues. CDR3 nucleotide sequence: TGTGCCAGCAGCCCGTCGACTAGCGGGAGAGGACAAGAGACCCAGTACTTC. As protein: CASSPSTSGRGQETQYF. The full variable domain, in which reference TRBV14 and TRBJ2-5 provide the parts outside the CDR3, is EAGVTQFPSHSVIEKGQTVTLRCDPISGHDNLYWYRRVMGKEIKFLLHFVKESKQDESGMPNNRFLAERTGGTYSTLKVQPAELEDSGVYFCASSPSTSGRGQETQYFGPGTRLLVL.

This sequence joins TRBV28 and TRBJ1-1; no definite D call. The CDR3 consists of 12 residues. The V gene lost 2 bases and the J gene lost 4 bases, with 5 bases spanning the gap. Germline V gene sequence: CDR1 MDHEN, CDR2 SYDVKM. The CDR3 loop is CASSLGVTEAFF. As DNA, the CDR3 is TGTGCCAGCAGTTTAGGGGTCACTGAAGCTTTCTTT.

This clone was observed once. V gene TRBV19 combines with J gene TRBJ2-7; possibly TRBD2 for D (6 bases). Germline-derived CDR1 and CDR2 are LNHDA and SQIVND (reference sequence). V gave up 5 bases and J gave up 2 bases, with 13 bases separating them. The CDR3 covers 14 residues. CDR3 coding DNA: TGTGCCAGTAGTCGGGGACTCCCCCCCTACGAGCAGTACTTC. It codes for CASSRGLPPYEQYF.

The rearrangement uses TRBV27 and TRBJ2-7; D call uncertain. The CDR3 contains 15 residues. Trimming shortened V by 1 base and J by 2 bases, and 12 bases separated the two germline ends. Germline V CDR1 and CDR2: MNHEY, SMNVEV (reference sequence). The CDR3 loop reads CASSLLIGFPYEQYF. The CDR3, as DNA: TGTGCCAGCAGTTTATTGATAGGTTTCCCCTACGAGCAGTACTTC.

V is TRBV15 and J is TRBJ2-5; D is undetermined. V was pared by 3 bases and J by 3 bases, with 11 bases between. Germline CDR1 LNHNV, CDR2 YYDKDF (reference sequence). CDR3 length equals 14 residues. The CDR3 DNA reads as TGTGCCACCAGCAGGCCAGAAGAAGAAGAGACCCAGTACTTC. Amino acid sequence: CATSRPEEEETQYF.

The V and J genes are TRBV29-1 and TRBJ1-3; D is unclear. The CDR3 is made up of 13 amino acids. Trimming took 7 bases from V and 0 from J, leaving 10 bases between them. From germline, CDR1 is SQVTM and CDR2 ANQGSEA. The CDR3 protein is CSAGRDSGNTIYF. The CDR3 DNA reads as TGCAGCGCCGGGCGGGACTCTGGAAACACCATATATTTT.

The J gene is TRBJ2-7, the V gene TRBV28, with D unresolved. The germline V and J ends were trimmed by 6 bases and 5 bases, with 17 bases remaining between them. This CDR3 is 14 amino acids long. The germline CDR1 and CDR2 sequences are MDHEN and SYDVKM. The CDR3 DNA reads TGTGCCAGCAGCCCCCCATCGGAGAAGGACGAGCAGTACTTC. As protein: CASSPPSEKDEQYF.

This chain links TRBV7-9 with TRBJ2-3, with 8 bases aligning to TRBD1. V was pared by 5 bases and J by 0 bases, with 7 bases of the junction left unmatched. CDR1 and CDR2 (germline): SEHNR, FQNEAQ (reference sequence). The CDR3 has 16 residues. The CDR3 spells CASSGRQGPSTDTQYF. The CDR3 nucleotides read TGTGCCAGCAGCGGACGACAGGGGCCGAGCACAGATACGCAGTATTTT.

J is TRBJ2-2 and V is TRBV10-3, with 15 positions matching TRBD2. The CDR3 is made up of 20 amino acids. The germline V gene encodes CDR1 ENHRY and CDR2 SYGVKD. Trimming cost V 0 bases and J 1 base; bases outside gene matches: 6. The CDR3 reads CAISESEGLAGGRNTGELFF. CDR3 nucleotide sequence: TGTGCCATCAGTGAGTCCGAGGGACTAGCGGGAGGAAGGAACACCGGGGAGCTGTTTTTT.

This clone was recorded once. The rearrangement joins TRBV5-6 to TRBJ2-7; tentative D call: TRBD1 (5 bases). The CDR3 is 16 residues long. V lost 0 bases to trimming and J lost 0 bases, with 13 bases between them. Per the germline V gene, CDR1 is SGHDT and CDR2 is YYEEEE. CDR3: CASSLVTDVSSYEQYF. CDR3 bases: TGTGCCAGCAGCTTGGTGACAGATGTAAGCTCCTACGAGCAGTACTTC.

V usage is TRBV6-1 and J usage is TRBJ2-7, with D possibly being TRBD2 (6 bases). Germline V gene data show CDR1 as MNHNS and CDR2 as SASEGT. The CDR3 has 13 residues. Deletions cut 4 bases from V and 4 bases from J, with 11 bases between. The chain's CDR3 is CASSGPTRYEQYF. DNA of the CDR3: TGTGCCAGCAGTGGACCGACTAGGTACGAGCAGTACTTC.

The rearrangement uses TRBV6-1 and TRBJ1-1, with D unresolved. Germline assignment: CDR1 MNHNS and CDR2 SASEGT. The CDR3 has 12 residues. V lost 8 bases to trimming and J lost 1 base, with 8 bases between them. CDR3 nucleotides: TGTGCCAGCGGTAGACAGAACACTGAAGCTTTCTTT. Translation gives CASGRQNTEAFF.

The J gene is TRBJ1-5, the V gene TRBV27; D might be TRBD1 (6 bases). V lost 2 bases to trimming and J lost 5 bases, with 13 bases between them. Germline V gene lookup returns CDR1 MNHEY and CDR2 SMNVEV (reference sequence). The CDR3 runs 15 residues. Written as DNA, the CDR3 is TGTGCCAGCAGTTTAAGGCAGGGGATGGATCAGCCCCAGCATTTT. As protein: CASSLRQGMDQPQHF.